This TCR beta chain was sequenced for a study of T and B cells in COVID-19 patients (TCRdb year 2020). At the level of the whole study: In this study, adaptive immunity was profiled in COVID-19 patients who either had active infection or had recovered, using TRB and IGH repertoire sequencing of peripheral blood. A recovered cohort included 19 patients who provided 20 to 25 samples, and most of these patients had mild to moderate COVID-19 treated on an outpatient basis. The recovered cohort had a median age of around 37 years, compared with 65 to 80 years in the active-infection cohort. In the active-infection cohort, most of the roughly 20 patients were critically ill and required mechanical ventilation or ECMO. Comorbidities linked to unfavorable COVID-19 outcome were present in 18 of the 20 patients in the active-infection cohort. Over 8.3 million TCR sequences were analysed from a TCR and BCR sequence repository that comprised approximately 37 patients and 60 to 80 time points. A couple of patients belonged to both the recovered and active cohorts because samples were available from active disease and after recovery. An age-matched reference group of 39 healthy donors negative for COVID-19 antibodies was used as the comparison for repertoire analyses. Up to about 9 follow-up blood samples were collected per patient, with some samples spanning different disease stages in the same individual. General findings and caveats noted by the study authors: The cohort was considered too small for HLA contributions to COVID-19 susceptibility or severity to be assessed. In patients with COVID-19, the usage of TRBV/TRBJ genes was reported to be strongly skewed. It was stated that prospective validation of the reported TCR clusters was required before the clusters could be put to clinical use. TRB repertoires were found to be highly clonal in active COVID-19, whereas diversity and richness at recovery were found to rise above healthy donor levels. Specific T cell subsets (CD4+/Treg/CD8+) and sorted SARS-CoV-2-responsive or tetramer+ T cells had not yet been sequenced, with those experiments still ongoing. Few blood samples were available from mildly ill patients while symptoms were present, and early samples from severe cases were likewise scarce. A total of 2,331 exclusive TCR clusters, including approximately 33 low-pGen clusters, were found in the recovered cohort.

Regarding this clonotype: The clone's antigen remains unknown. No base quality information exists; no much larger clone differs at one position.

The sequencing machine was an Illumina MiSeq. TRB rearrangements were amplified by multiplex PCR with BIOMED2 TRB-A/B primer pools. Illumina-compatible adapters and 7-nucleotide sample barcodes were added to the amplicons in two consecutive PCRs. All library PCRs used Phusion HS II polymerase. Amplicons were purified from gel with the NucleoSpin Gel and PCR Clean-up kit, quantified on Qubit, and pooled at 3 to 5 nM. The quality of the amplicon pool was checked on an Agilent 2100 Bioanalyzer prior to Illumina next-generation sequencing. In the authors' own workflow: MiXCR 3.0.8 with the default MiXCR reference library was used to annotate TRB rearrangements. Non-productive reads and sequences with fewer than 2 reads were removed, and each unique CDR3 nucleotide sequence was counted as one clone. Clonality, diversity, richness and V-J gene usage were calculated in R 3.5.1. GLIPH2 was used to cluster TCRs by CDR3 similarity, and OLGA was used to calculate generation probabilities. GLIPH2 clusters were kept only when the clusters contained at least four unique TCR clonotypes present in at least three individuals. In-frame beta chains were kept once TCRdb had trimmed the public reads at Q25 with fastp and called clones with MiXCR. Each CDR3 protein appears once, grouped with its most common genes and DNA. TCRdb, rather than the study authors, made the V and J calls. The sample table records over 5,500 distinct CDR3 sequences; roughly 27% of these occur just once. In total, the top ten clones hold approximately 37% of the sample.

CDR3 length: 15 amino acids, cysteine to phenylalanine. The only DNA kept is the CDR3, 45 bases in frame from the first base. The trim is 0 bases for V and 3 bases for J, with a gap of 11 bases between the germline ends. As encoded in the germline V gene, CDR1 is LGHNA while CDR2 is YNFKEQ. TRB repertoires were amplified from 250-500 ng of genomic DNA extracted from blood. The rearrangement combines TRBV4-2 with TRBJ1-2; matching of 5 bases hints at TRBD1 as the D gene. This TCR was recovered from a human donor with active COVID-19. The donor label of this sample is uncertain. Material: blood. CDR3 reads: CASSQDGGEYYGYTF. The base sequence is TGTGCCAGCAGCCAAGACGGGGGGGAGTACTATGGCTACACCTTC.